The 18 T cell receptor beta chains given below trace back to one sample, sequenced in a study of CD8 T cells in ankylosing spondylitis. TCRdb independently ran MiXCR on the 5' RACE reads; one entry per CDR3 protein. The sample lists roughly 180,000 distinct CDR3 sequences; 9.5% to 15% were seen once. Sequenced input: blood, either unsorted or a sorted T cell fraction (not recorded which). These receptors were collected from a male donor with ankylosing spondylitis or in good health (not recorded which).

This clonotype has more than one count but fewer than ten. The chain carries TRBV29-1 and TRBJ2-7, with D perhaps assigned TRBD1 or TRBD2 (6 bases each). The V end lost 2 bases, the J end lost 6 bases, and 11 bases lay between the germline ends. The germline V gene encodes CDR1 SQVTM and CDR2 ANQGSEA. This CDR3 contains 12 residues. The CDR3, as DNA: TGCAGCGTTGAACGGGGGCTCTCCGAGCAGTACTTC. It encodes CSVERGLSEQYF.

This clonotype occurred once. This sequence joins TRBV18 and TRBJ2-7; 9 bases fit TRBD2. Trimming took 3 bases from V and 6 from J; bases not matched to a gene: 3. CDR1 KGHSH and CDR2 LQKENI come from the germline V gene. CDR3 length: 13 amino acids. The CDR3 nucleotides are TGTGCCAGCTCACCGGGGACTAGCATCGAGCAGTACTTC. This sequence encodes CASSPGTSIEQYF.

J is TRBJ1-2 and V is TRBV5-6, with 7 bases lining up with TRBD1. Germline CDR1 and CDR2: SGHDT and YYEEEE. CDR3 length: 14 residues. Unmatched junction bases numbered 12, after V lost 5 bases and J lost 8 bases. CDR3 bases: TGTGCCAGCAGTGAGACAGGGATGATCAACGGCTACACCTTC. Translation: CASSETGMINGYTF.

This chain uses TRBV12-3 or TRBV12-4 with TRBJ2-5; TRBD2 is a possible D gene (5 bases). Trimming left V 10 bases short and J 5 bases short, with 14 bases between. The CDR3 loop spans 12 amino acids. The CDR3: CATGTGGETQYF. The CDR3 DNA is TGTGCCACGGGAACGGGCGGGGAGACCCAGTACTTC.

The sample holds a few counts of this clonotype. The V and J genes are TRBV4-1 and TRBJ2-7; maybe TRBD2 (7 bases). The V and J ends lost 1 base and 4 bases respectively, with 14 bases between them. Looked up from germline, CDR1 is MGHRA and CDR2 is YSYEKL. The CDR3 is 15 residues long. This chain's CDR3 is CASSQGSGGFYEQYF. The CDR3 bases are TGCGCCAGCAGCCAAGGCTCGGGGGGCTTTTACGAGCAGTACTTC.

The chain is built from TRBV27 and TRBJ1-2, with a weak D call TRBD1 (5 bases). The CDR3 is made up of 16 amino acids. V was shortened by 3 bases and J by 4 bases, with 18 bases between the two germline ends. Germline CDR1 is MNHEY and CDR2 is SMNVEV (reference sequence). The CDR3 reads CASSLVSGSMGYGYTF. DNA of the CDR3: TGTGCCAGCAGTTTGGTGTCAGGGAGTATGGGCTATGGCTACACCTTC.

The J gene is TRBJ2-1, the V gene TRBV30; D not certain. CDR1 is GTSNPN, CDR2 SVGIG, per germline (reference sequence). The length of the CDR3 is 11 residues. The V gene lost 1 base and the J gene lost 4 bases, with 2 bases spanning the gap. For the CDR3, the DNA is TGTGCCTGGAGTGAATACAATGAGCAGTTCTTC. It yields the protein CAWSEYNEQFF.

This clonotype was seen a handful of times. This chain's CDR3 is CASSSAGLQIGELFF. The CDR3, as DNA: TGTGCCAGCAGCTCCGCCGGGCTACAGATAGGGGAGCTGTTTTTT. The rearrangement uses TRBV7-9 and TRBJ2-2; no definite D call. The germline V gene has CDR1 SEHNR and CDR2 FQNEAQ (reference sequence). V lost 4 bases and J 8 bases, leaving 17 bases between the germline ends. This CDR3 region has 15 residues.

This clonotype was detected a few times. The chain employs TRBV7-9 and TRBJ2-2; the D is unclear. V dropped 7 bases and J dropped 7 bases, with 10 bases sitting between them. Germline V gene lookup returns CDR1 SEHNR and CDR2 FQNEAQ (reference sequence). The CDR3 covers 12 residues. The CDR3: CASTPSDGELFF. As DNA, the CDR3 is TGTGCCAGCACTCCGAGTGACGGGGAGCTGTTTTTT.

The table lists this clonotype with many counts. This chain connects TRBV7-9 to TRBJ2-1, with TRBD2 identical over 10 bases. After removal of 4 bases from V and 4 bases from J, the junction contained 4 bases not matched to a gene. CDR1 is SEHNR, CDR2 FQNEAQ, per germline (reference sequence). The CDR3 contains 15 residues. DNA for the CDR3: TGTGCCAGCAGCTCCGGGACTAGCGTTTACAATGAGCAGTTCTTC. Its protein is CASSSGTSVYNEQFF. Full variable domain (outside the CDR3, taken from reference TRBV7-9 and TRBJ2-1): DTGVSQNPRHKITKRGQNVTFRCDPISEHNRLYWYRQTLGQGPEFLTYFQNEAQLEKSRLLSDRFSAERPKGSFSTLEIQRTEQGDSAMYLCASSSGTSVYNEQFFGPGTRLTVL.

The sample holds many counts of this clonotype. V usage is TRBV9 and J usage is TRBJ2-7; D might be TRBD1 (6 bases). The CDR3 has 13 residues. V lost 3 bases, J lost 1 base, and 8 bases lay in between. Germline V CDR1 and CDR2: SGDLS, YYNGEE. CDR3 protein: CASSAGVSYEQYF. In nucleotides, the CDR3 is TGTGCCAGCAGCGCAGGGGTATCCTACGAGCAGTACTTC.

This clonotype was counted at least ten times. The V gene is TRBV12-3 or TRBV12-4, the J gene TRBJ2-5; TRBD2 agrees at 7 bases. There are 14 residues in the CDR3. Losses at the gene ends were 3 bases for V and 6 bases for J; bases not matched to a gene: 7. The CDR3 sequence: CASSFLGGTKTQYF. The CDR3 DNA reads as TGTGCCAGCAGTTTCCTGGGAGGGACGAAGACCCAGTACTTC.

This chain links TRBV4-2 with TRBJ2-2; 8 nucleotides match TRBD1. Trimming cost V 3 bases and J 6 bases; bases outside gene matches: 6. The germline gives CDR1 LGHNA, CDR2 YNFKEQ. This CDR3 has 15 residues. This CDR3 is CASSQTGARSGELFF. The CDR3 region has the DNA TGTGCCAGCAGCCAGACAGGGGCCCGGTCCGGGGAGCTGTTTTTT.

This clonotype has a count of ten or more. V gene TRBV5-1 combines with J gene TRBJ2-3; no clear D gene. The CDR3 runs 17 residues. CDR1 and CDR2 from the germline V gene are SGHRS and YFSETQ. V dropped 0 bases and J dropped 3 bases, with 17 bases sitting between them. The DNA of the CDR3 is TGCGCCAGCAGCTTGGTCCGGAGACCGGGTTGGACAGATACGCAGTATTTT. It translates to CASSLVRRPGWTDTQYF.

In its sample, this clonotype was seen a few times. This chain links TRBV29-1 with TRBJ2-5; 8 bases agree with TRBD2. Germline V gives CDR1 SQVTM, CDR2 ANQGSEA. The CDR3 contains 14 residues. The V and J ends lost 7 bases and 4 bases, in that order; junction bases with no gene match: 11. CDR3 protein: CSAIPALAGETQYF. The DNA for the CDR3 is TGCAGCGCAATCCCGGCTCTAGCGGGAGAGACCCAGTACTTC.

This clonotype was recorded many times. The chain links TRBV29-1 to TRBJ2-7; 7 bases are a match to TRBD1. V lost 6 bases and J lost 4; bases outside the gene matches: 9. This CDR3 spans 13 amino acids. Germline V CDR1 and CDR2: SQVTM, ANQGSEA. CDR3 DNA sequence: TGCAGCGTGGACACGGACAGGCCGTACGAGCAGTACTTC. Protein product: CSVDTDRPYEQYF.

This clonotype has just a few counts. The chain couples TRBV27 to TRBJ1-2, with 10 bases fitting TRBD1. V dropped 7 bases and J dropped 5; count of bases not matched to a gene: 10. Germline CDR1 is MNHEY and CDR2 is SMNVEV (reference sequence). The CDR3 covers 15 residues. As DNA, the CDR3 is TGTGCCAGCACAACTTCGGGGACAGGGGAATATGGCTACACCTTC. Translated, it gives CASTTSGTGEYGYTF.

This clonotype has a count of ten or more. CDR3 sequence: CASSSQGNFYEQYF. DNA for the CDR3: TGTGCCAGCAGTTCCCAGGGGAATTTCTACGAGCAGTACTTC. The chain links TRBV5-6 to TRBJ2-7; possible D gene TRBD1, 6 bases. V was pared by 5 bases and J by 3 bases, with 15 bases between. The CDR3 totals 14 residues. CDR1 and CDR2 from the germline V gene are SGHDT and YYEEEE.